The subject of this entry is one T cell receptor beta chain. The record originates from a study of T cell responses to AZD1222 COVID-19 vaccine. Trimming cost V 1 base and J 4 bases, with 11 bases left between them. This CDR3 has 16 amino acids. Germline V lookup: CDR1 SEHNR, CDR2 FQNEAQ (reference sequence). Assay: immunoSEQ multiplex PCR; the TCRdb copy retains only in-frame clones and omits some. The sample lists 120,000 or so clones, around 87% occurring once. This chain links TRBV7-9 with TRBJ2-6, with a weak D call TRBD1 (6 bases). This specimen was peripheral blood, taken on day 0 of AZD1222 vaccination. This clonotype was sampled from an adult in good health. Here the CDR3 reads CASSLEGGWGANVLTF. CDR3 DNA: TGTGCCAGCAGCTTAGAAGGGGGTTGGGGGGCCAACGTCCTGACTTTC.